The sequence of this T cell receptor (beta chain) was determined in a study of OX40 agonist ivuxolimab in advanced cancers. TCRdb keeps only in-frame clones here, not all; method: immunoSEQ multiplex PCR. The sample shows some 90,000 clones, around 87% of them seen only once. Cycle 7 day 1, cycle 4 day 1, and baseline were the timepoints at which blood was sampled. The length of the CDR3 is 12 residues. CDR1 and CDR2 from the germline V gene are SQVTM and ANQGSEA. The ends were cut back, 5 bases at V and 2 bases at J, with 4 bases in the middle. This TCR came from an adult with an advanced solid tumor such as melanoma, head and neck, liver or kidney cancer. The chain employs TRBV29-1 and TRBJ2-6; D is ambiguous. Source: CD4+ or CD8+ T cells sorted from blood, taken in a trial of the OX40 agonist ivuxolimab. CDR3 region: CSVRTGANVLTF. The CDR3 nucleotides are TGCAGCGTTAGAACTGGGGCCAACGTCCTGACTTTC.